These 14 T cell receptor beta chains were all obtained from the same sample, sequenced in a study of blood T cell repertoires in COVID-19. TCRdb's table, derived via immunoSEQ multiplex PCR, lists solely in-frame clones and lacks some. The sample holds 150,000 to 200,000 clones; 86% are singletons and the top ten take approximately 4%. Sequencing was performed on peripheral blood. The receptors derive from a woman in her 70s with acute or convalescent COVID-19.

The chain joins TRBV5-1 to TRBJ2-1, with 10 bases lining up with TRBD2. The J segment lost 13 bases and the V segment lost 0 bases, leaving 7 bases of the junction unmatched. The CDR3 sequence is 14 residues long. Germline CDR1 is SGHRS and CDR2 is YFSETQ. The CDR3 DNA follows: TGCGCCAGCAGCTTGGAGCCTAGCGGGGGTAATCAGTTCTTC. As protein: CASSLEPSGGNQFF.

This clone has a handful of counts. The rearrangement links TRBV29-1 to TRBJ1-2; 12 bases are a match to TRBD1. Germline V gene sequence: CDR1 SQVTM, CDR2 ANQGSEA. The CDR3 contains 14 residues. V shed 8 bases and J 4 bases; nucleotides not matched to a gene: 8. For the CDR3, the DNA is TGCAGCACCGCCGGGACAGGGGGCTCCTATGGCTACACCTTC. As protein: CSTAGTGGSYGYTF.

The V call is TRBV18, the J call TRBJ1-2, with TRBD1 matching over 8 bases. Germline V lookup: CDR1 KGHSH, CDR2 LQKENI. This CDR3 contains 14 residues. The J segment lost 8 bases and the V segment lost 1 base, leaving 6 bases of the junction unmatched. The CDR3, as DNA: TGTGCCAGCTCACCACAAACAGGGGGTGGCGGCTACACCTTC. Protein: CASSPQTGGGGYTF.

The chain combines TRBV14 with TRBJ2-7; maybe TRBD2 (6 bases). Germline V lookup: CDR1 SGHDN, CDR2 FVKESK. The CDR3 has 16 residues. V gave up 0 bases and J gave up 3 bases, with 15 bases separating them. CDR3 nucleotides: TGTGCCAGCAGCCAAGAAACTAGCCTTACCCGCTACGAGCAGTACTTC. Protein product: CASSQETSLTRYEQYF.

The rearrangement links TRBV4-3 to TRBJ1-1; D is unresolved. Deletions cut 0 bases from V and 4 bases from J, with 6 bases between. Germline V CDR1 and CDR2: LGHNA, YSLEER. The CDR3 consists of 13 residues. The CDR3 region is CASSQDRGTEAFF. The CDR3, as DNA: TGCGCCAGCAGCCAAGATCGGGGCACTGAAGCTTTCTTT.

V and J are TRBV14 and TRBJ1-3; D might be TRBD1 (6 bases). Trimming left V 4 bases short and J 3 bases short, with 13 bases between. The CDR3 extends over 15 amino acids. Germline V gene lookup returns CDR1 SGHDN and CDR2 FVKESK. CDR3 protein: CASSPPGRGGNTIYF. The CDR3 nucleotides read TGTGCCAGCAGCCCCCCTGGCAGGGGTGGAAACACCATATATTTT.

The genes are TRBV4-3 and TRBJ1-4; D might be TRBD1 (5 bases). The CDR3 is made up of 14 amino acids. CDR1 and CDR2 from the germline V gene are LGHNA and YSLEER. The V end lost 1 base, the J end lost 6 bases, and 9 bases lay between the germline ends. CDR3 in DNA: TGCGCCAGCAGCCAAGGGCAGGGTTATGAAAAACTGTTTTTT. This sequence encodes CASSQGQGYEKLFF.

The V and J genes are TRBV25-1 and TRBJ2-2, with D possibly being TRBD1 (6 bases). CDR3 length: 13 residues. In germline, CDR1 is MGHDK, CDR2 SYGVNS. Deletions cut 6 bases from V and 6 bases from J, with 11 bases between. CDR3 DNA: TGTGCCAGCAGACGGGACACAGCCGGGGAGCTGTTTTTT. This sequence encodes CASRRDTAGELFF.

This chain links TRBV6-2 or TRBV6-3 with TRBJ2-7, with 10 bases that match TRBD2. This CDR3 has 15 amino acids. The germline V gene has CDR1 MNHEY and CDR2 SVGEGT. J lost 0 bases, V lost 1 base, and 0 bases had no gene match. CDR3 sequence reads: CASSYLAGGSYEQYF. Written as DNA, the CDR3 is TGTGCCAGCAGTTACTTAGCGGGAGGCTCCTACGAGCAGTACTTC.

The chain uses TRBV30 and TRBJ1-5, with D tentatively TRBD1 (6 bases). The germline V and J ends were trimmed by 3 bases and 1 base, with 10 bases remaining between them. The CDR3 contains 14 residues. Per the germline V gene, CDR1 is GTSNPN and CDR2 is SVGIG (reference sequence). CDR3 amino acids: CAWSDRISNQPQHF. CDR3 in DNA: TGTGCCTGGAGCGACAGGATAAGCAATCAGCCCCAGCATTTT.

J is TRBJ1-2 and V is TRBV19, with unresolved D. The CDR3 totals 13 residues. V was trimmed by 6 bases and J by 4 bases, leaving 12 bases between them. The V gene's germline CDR1 is LNHDA and CDR2 SQIVND (reference sequence). The CDR3 here is CASSHGRSYGYTF. DNA for the CDR3: TGTGCCAGTAGCCACGGGAGAAGCTATGGCTACACCTTC.

This clone was recorded once. This chain joins TRBV10-3 and TRBJ2-7, with TRBD1 matching 7 bases. J was trimmed by 1 base and V by 5 bases; bases with no gene match: 5. The CDR3 runs to 14 residues. Germline loops: CDR1 ENHRY, CDR2 SYGVKD. CDR3 residues: CAISNRDSSYEQYF. The CDR3 nucleotides are TGTGCCATCAGTAACCGGGACAGTTCCTACGAGCAGTACTTC.

This sequence joins TRBV5-8 and TRBJ1-6; D may be TRBD1 (5 bases). The germline gives CDR1 SGHTS, CDR2 YDEGEE. The CDR3 spans 13 residues. V dropped 0 bases and J dropped 10 bases, with 8 bases sitting between them. DNA for the CDR3: TGTGCCAGCAGCTTGGTGGGGCCATCACCCCTCCACTTT. It yields the protein CASSLVGPSPLHF.

The V call is TRBV28, the J call TRBJ2-7, with 7 positions matching TRBD2. This CDR3 has 15 amino acids. Germline trimming cut 8 bases from V and 0 bases from J; bases unmatched to any gene: 10. Germline CDR1 reads MDHEN; CDR2 reads SYDVKM. This CDR3 is CASYPLARNSYEQYF. The CDR3 bases are TGTGCCAGCTACCCACTAGCGCGGAACTCCTACGAGCAGTACTTC.